This entry lists 4 T cell receptor beta chains sequenced from one sample in a study of T-cell reconstitution after alpha-beta-depleted transplantation in children. Unique molecular identifiers were incorporated when the TCRbeta library was constructed. TCRdb redid the calling of the PCR reads with MiXCR, one entry per CDR3 protein. Of roughly 150,000 distinct CDR3 sequences listed, around 10% were seen once; the top ten hold approximately 13%. Material: PBMCs, obtained before TCRalphabeta/CD19-depleted stem cell transplant. The receptors were sampled from a boy aged 2 to 10 with acute myeloid leukemia, due to receive a stem cell transplant.

This clonotype was observed at least ten times. This sequence joins TRBV20-1 and TRBJ2-7; 13 nucleotides match TRBD2. This CDR3 has 15 residues. CDR1 and CDR2 from the germline V gene are DFQATT and SNEGSKA (reference sequence). V lost 1 base, J lost 3 bases, and 3 bases stayed unmatched. CDR3 amino acids: CSARVGLAGDYEQYF. Here the CDR3 DNA reads TGCAGTGCTAGAGTCGGACTAGCGGGAGACTACGAGCAGTACTTC.

CDR3 sequence: CASSLTPGLAPGELFF. Written as DNA, the CDR3 is TGTGCCAGCAGCCTCACCCCGGGACTAGCCCCCGGGGAGCTGTTTTTT. The chain is built from TRBV7-3 and TRBJ2-2; TRBD2 agrees at 9 bases. CDR3 length: 16 amino acids. The V gene end was trimmed by 5 bases and the J gene end by 6 bases; junction bases not matched to a gene: 10. Germline V gene lookup returns CDR1 SGHTA and CDR2 FQGTGA.

This chain connects TRBV12-3 or TRBV12-4 to TRBJ2-2; 9 bases align to TRBD1. The V gene end was trimmed by 8 bases and the J gene end by 5 bases; junction bases not matched to a gene: 3. This CDR3 has 13 residues. CDR3 region: CASYRGQTGELFF. The CDR3 region has the DNA TGTGCCAGCTACAGGGGGCAGACCGGGGAGCTGTTTTTT.

This clonotype appeared many times. The J gene is TRBJ1-2, the V gene TRBV28; D not resolved. V lost 5 bases and J 8 bases, leaving 12 bases between the germline ends. The CDR3 is 12 residues long. CDR1 is MDHEN, CDR2 SYDVKM, per germline. As DNA, the CDR3 is TGTGCCAGCAGTCAGCCTGTATCGGGCTACACCTTC. Protein product: CASSQPVSGYTF.